One sample yielded the 5 T cell receptor beta chains listed below, sequenced in a study of shared clonotypes between healthy human individuals. Profiled with immunoSEQ multiplex PCR; TCRdb holds only in-frame clones, not every one. The sample records about 2.4 million clones, 93% being singletons. The sequenced material came from naive CD4+ T cells from PBMCs. Sample subset: CD45RA+ positively selected. The origin of the receptors is a man in his late teens or twenties in good health. Some clones in this sample may be carry-over from other donors' samples.

The table lists this clone with a few counts. This chain joins TRBV28 and TRBJ1-1; D unresolved. The CDR3 sequence is 14 residues long. The V and J ends lost 2 bases and 6 bases respectively, with 13 bases between them. Germline V lookup: CDR1 MDHEN, CDR2 SYDVKM. The CDR3: CASSLIAGQAEAFF. CDR3 in DNA: TGTGCCAGCAGTTTAATTGCAGGCCAGGCTGAAGCTTTCTTT.

This clone was counted a few times. The chain is built from TRBV10-3 and TRBJ1-5; TRBD1 might be the D (5 bases). The CDR3 consists of 15 residues. Germline CDR1 reads ENHRY; CDR2 reads SYGVKD. V was trimmed by 2 bases and J by 5 bases, leaving 13 bases between them. The CDR3 region is CAISEGQGDYQPQHF. The CDR3 nucleotides are TGTGCCATCAGTGAGGGGCAGGGCGATTATCAGCCCCAGCATTTT.

This clone turned up a few times. This chain connects TRBV19 to TRBJ1-3; perhaps TRBD1 as D (6 bases). CDR1 and CDR2 from the germline V gene are LNHDA and SQIVND (reference sequence). Between the trimmed V and J ends, which lost 4 bases and 0 bases, there was a span of 10 bases. The CDR3 totals 15 residues. The CDR3 is CASSRGHNSGNTIYF. The CDR3 nucleotides read TGTGCCAGTAGTAGGGGACACAACTCTGGAAACACCATATATTTT.

This sequence joins TRBV11-2 and TRBJ2-1; 10 nucleotides align to TRBD2. This CDR3 spans 15 amino acids. CDR1 and CDR2 from the germline V gene are SGHAT and FQNNGV. Trimming took 6 bases from V and 4 from J; bases not matched to a gene: 6. CDR3: CASRETSGVYNEQFF. CDR3 in DNA: TGTGCCAGCAGGGAAACTAGCGGGGTTTACAATGAGCAGTTCTTC.

The V and J genes are TRBV7-9 and TRBJ2-1, with TRBD1 identical over 8 bases. CDR1 is SEHNR, CDR2 FQNEAQ, per germline (reference sequence). Losses at the gene ends were 11 bases for V and 2 bases for J; bases not matched to a gene: 14. The CDR3 spans 16 residues. The CDR3 DNA reads as TGTGCCGCGGGGACAGGTAAATCCACTGCCTACAATGAGCAGTTCTTC. Translated, it gives CAAGTGKSTAYNEQFF.